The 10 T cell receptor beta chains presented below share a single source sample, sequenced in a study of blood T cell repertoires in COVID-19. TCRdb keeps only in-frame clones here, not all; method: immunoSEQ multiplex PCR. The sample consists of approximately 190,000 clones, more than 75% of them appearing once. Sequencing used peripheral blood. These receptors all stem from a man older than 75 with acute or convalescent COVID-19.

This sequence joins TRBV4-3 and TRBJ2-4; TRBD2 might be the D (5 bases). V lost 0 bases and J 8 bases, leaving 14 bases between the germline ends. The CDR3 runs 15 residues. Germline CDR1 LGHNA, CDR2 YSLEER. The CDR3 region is CASSQDFRGGYIQYF. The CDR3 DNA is TGCGCCAGCAGCCAAGATTTCCGGGGTGGTTACATTCAGTACTTC.

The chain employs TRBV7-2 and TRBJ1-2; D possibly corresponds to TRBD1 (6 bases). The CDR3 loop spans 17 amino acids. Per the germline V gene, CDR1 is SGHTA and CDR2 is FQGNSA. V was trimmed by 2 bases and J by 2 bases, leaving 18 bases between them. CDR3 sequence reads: CASSLLPGTLTNYGYTF. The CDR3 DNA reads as TGTGCCAGCAGCTTACTGCCGGGGACACTTACCAACTATGGCTACACCTTC.

CDR3 sequence reads: CASSLTGRGTNEKLFF. In nucleotides, the CDR3 is TGTGCCAGCAGCTTGACAGGGAGAGGGACTAATGAAAAACTGTTTTTT. The rearrangement links TRBV12-1 to TRBJ1-4; the table calls TRBD1, which could not be checked here. TRBV12-1 corresponds to a pseudogene. There are 16 residues in the CDR3.

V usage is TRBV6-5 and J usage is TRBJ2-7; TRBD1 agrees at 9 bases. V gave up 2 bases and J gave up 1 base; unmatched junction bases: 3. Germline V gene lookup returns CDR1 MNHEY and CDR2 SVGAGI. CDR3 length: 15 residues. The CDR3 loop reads CASSYAGQGSYEQYF. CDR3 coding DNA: TGTGCCAGCAGTTACGCCGGACAGGGGTCCTACGAGCAGTACTTC.

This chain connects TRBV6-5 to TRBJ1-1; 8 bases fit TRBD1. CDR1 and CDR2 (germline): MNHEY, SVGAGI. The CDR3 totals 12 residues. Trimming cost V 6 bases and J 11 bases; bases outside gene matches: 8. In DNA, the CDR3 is TGTGCCAGCAGCCGGCAGGGGGCGAGGGCTTTCTTT. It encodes CASSRQGARAFF.

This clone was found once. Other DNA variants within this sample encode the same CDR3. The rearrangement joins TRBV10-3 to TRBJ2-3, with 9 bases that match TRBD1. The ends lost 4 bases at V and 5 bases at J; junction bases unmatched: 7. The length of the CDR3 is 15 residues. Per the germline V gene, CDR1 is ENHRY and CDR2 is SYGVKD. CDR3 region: CAISGGDRAGDTQYF. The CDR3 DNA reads TGTGCCATCAGTGGAGGGGACAGGGCAGGAGATACGCAGTATTTT.

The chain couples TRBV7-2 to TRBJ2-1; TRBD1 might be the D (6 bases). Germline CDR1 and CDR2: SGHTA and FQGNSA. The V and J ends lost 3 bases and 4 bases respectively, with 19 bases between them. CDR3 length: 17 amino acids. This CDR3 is CASSLFLGQGMYNEQFF. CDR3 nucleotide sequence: TGTGCCAGCAGCTTGTTCTTGGGGCAGGGGATGTACAATGAGCAGTTCTTC.

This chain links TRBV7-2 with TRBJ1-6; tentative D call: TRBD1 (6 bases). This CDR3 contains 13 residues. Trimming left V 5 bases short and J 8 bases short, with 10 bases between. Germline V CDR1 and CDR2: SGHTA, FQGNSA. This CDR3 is CASSRWTDSPLHF. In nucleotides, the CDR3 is TGTGCCAGCAGCCGGTGGACAGATTCACCCCTCCACTTT.

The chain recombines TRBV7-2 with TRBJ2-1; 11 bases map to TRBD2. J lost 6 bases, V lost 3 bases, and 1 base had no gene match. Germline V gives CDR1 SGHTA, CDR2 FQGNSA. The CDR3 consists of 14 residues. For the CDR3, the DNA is TGTGCCAGCAGCTTTAGCGGGAGGGTCAATGAGCAGTTCTTC. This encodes CASSFSGRVNEQFF.

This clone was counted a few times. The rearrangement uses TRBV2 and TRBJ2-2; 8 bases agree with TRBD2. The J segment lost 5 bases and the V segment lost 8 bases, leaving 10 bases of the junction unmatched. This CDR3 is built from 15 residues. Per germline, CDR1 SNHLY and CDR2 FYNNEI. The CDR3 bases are TGTGCCAGCTTACGTGGGGCTAGCGGGACCGGGGAGCTGTTTTTT. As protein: CASLRGASGTGELFF. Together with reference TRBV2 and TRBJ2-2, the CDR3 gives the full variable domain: EPEVTQTPSHQVTQMGQEVILRCVPISNHLYFYWYRQILGQKVEFLVSFYNNEISEKSEIFDDQFSVERPDGSNFTLKIRSTKLEDSAMYFCASLRGASGTGELFFGEGSRLTVL.